The subject of this entry is one TCR beta chain. Its antigen remains unidentified. This specimen belongs to a study of beta chain features in type 1 diabetes. Overall study results and limits: There was a possibility that cDNA sequencing over-represented cells with high TCR expression. Insertions at VDJ junctions were less frequent in type 1 diabetes patients. These patients also deleted more nucleotides at the same junctions. The study found moderately but significantly shorter TCRB CDR3s in all four CD4+ subsets of Type 1 diabetes patients.

The entirety of the isolated RNA underwent reverse transcription, so expressed TCRB transcripts were sequenced. Profiled with immunoSEQ multiplex PCR; TCRdb holds only in-frame clones, not every one. The table has about 650,000 clones, around 12% seen once. The CDR3 sequence is 15 residues long. CDR1 MGHDK and CDR2 SYGVNS come from the germline V gene. Trimming removed 8 bases from V and 1 base from J, with 17 bases in between. This TCR came from a man aged 25 to 40 with type 1 diabetes. This rearrangement joins TRBV25-1 to TRBJ1-1, with D possibly TRBD1 on 5 matching bases. The source material was naive CD4+ T cells from blood. The CDR3 DNA reads TGTGCCAGCGCGGGGACTGACACAGGGAACACTGAAGCTTTCTTT. It encodes CASAGTDTGNTEAFF.